This is a list of T cell receptor beta chains from one sample in a study of identical twins. TCRdb re-called the 5' RACE reads through MiXCR, storing one row per CDR3 protein. The sample contains about 340,000 distinct CDR3 sequences, approximately 8.7% of which appear only once. Sample: naive T cells sorted from blood. Receptor source: a woman aged 50 to 60 in good health. Each CDR3 is given with its conserved first and last residue. Each record gives: J gene, V gene, clone size, D gene, CDR3 protein, CDR3 DNA. The D gene is left open where the match is weak. Clone size, where shown, is once, few, many, or a class for clones that have expanded.

J gene: TRBJ1-3; V gene: TRBV29-1; clone size: many; D gene: .; CDR3 protein: CSVSPRGGNTIYF; CDR3 DNA: TGCAGCGTTTCCCCCAGGGGCGGAAACACCATATATTTT
J gene: TRBJ1-1; V gene: TRBV7-6; clone size: few; D gene: .; CDR3 protein: CASSSGTPITEAFF; CDR3 DNA: TGTGCCAGCAGCTCCGGGACCCCTATCACTGAAGCTTTCTTT
J gene: TRBJ2-3; V gene: TRBV20-1; clone size: many; D gene: .; CDR3 protein: CSARSGGIGTDTQYF; CDR3 DNA: TGCAGTGCTAGATCGGGTGGCATCGGCACAGATACGCAGTATTTT
J gene: TRBJ1-1; V gene: TRBV29-1; clone size: many; D gene: .; CDR3 protein: CSVAPTGNTEAFF; CDR3 DNA: TGCAGCGTTGCTCCGACAGGGAACACTGAAGCTTTCTTT
J gene: TRBJ1-1; V gene: TRBV10-3; clone size: many; D gene: .; CDR3 protein: CAISWGMGATEAFF; CDR3 DNA: TGTGCCATCAGTTGGGGCATGGGGGCAACTGAAGCTTTCTTT
J gene: TRBJ2-1; V gene: TRBV20-1; clone size: many; D gene: TRBD2; CDR3 protein: CSVMKASGRNEQFF; CDR3 DNA: TGCAGTGTTATGAAAGCTAGCGGGAGGAATGAGCAGTTCTTC
J gene: TRBJ1-6; V gene: TRBV10-3; clone size: many; D gene: TRBD1; CDR3 protein: CAITGTGDSPLHF; CDR3 DNA: TGTGCCATCACTGGGACAGGGGATTCACCCCTCCACTTT
J gene: TRBJ2-3; V gene: TRBV10-3; clone size: many; D gene: TRBD2; CDR3 protein: CAISDSGASGDTQYF; CDR3 DNA: TGTGCCATCAGCGATAGCGGGGCCTCGGGAGATACGCAGTATTTT
J gene: TRBJ2-5; V gene: TRBV6-5; clone size: few; D gene: TRBD1; CDR3 protein: CASGTGGAGTQYF; CDR3 DNA: TGTGCCAGCGGGACAGGGGGCGCTGGGACCCAGTACTTC
J gene: TRBJ2-5; V gene: TRBV29-1; clone size: few; D gene: TRBD1; CDR3 protein: CSVQRGTGKETQYF; CDR3 DNA: TGCAGCGTACAACGGGGGACAGGAAAAGAGACCCAGTACTTC
J gene: TRBJ1-1; V gene: TRBV30; clone size: .; D gene: .; CDR3 protein: CAWSHPNRRTEAFF; CDR3 DNA: TGTGCCTGGAGCCATCCGAATCGGAGGACTGAAGCTTTCTTT
J gene: TRBJ2-2; V gene: TRBV7-9; clone size: .; D gene: .; CDR3 protein: CASSLSRAAGELFF; CDR3 DNA: TGTGCCAGCAGCCTATCTAGAGCGGCGGGGGAGCTGTTTTTT
J gene: TRBJ2-7; V gene: TRBV18; clone size: .; D gene: .; CDR3 protein: CASSSSGGGIYEQYF; CDR3 DNA: TGTGCCAGCTCATCCTCGGGTGGGGGCATCTACGAGCAGTACTTC
J gene: TRBJ1-5; V gene: TRBV6-1; clone size: few; D gene: .; CDR3 protein: CASSERWGGQPQHF; CDR3 DNA: TGTGCCAGCAGTGAACGATGGGGAGGACAGCCCCAGCATTTT
J gene: TRBJ1-1; V gene: TRBV20-1; clone size: few; D gene: .; CDR3 protein: CSARVVRAQGFAEAFF; CDR3 DNA: TGCAGTGCTAGAGTGGTTAGGGCCCAGGGTTTCGCTGAAGCTTTCTTT
J gene: TRBJ2-1; V gene: TRBV24-1; clone size: .; D gene: TRBD2; CDR3 protein: CATSDHRLAAVNEQFF; CDR3 DNA: TGTGCCACCAGTGACCATAGACTAGCGGCCGTCAATGAGCAGTTCTTC
J gene: TRBJ2-1; V gene: TRBV15; clone size: few; D gene: TRBD2; CDR3 protein: CATSRSGSSYNEQFF; CDR3 DNA: TGTGCCACCAGCCGGAGCGGGAGCTCCTACAATGAGCAGTTCTTC
J gene: TRBJ1-2; V gene: TRBV12-3/TRBV12-4; clone size: many; D gene: .; CDR3 protein: CASSQKRYGYTF; CDR3 DNA: TGTGCCAGCAGTCAGAAGCGATATGGCTACACCTTC
J gene: TRBJ2-1; V gene: TRBV29-1; clone size: .; D gene: TRBD2; CDR3 protein: CSSEGAGGHQFF; CDR3 DNA: TGCTCCTCTGAGGGGGCGGGAGGGCATCAGTTCTTC
J gene: TRBJ2-1; V gene: TRBV12-3/TRBV12-4; clone size: many; D gene: TRBD2; CDR3 protein: CASRGGTSSYNEQFF; CDR3 DNA: TGTGCCAGCAGGGGAGGGACTAGCAGCTACAATGAGCAGTTCTTC
J gene: TRBJ2-3; V gene: TRBV12-3/TRBV12-4; clone size: .; D gene: TRBD2; CDR3 protein: CASSLGLAQDTQYF; CDR3 DNA: TGTGCCAGCAGTTTAGGACTAGCGCAAGATACGCAGTATTTT
J gene: TRBJ2-1; V gene: TRBV20-1; clone size: .; D gene: .; CDR3 protein: CSAYRDPYNEQFF; CDR3 DNA: TGCAGTGCTTACAGGGATCCCTACAATGAGCAGTTCTTC
J gene: TRBJ2-5; V gene: TRBV5-8; clone size: few; D gene: TRBD1; CDR3 protein: CASSLGDRGLVETQYF; CDR3 DNA: TGTGCCAGCAGCTTGGGGGACAGGGGGCTGGTGGAGACCCAGTACTTC
J gene: TRBJ2-1; V gene: TRBV5-1; clone size: .; D gene: TRBD2; CDR3 protein: CASTLGWGLAGDTNEQFF; CDR3 DNA: TGCGCCAGCACCTTGGGGTGGGGACTAGCGGGAGATACCAATGAGCAGTTCTTC
J gene: TRBJ2-5; V gene: TRBV12-3/TRBV12-4; clone size: few; D gene: .; CDR3 protein: CASSLLGGGGETQYF; CDR3 DNA: TGTGCCAGCAGCCTCCTTGGAGGGGGAGGGGAGACCCAGTACTTC
J gene: TRBJ2-5; V gene: TRBV5-1; clone size: few; D gene: TRBD2; CDR3 protein: CASSLAETSAETQYF; CDR3 DNA: TGCGCCAGCAGCTTGGCCGAAACTAGCGCCGAGACCCAGTACTTC
J gene: TRBJ2-1; V gene: TRBV6-2/TRBV6-3; clone size: many; D gene: TRBD1; CDR3 protein: CASGTVRNEQFF; CDR3 DNA: TGTGCCAGCGGGACAGTCAGGAATGAGCAGTTCTTC
J gene: TRBJ1-1; V gene: TRBV20-1; clone size: few; D gene: .; CDR3 protein: CRAGALNTEAFF; CDR3 DNA: TGCAGAGCAGGGGCGTTGAACACTGAAGCTTTCTTT
J gene: TRBJ2-5; V gene: TRBV12-3/TRBV12-4; clone size: .; D gene: .; CDR3 protein: CASSLTQETQYF; CDR3 DNA: TGTGCCAGCAGTTTAACCCAAGAGACCCAGTACTTC
J gene: TRBJ2-1; V gene: TRBV25-1; clone size: few; D gene: .; CDR3 protein: CASSEPNEQFF; CDR3 DNA: TGTGCCAGCAGTGAACCCAATGAGCAGTTCTTC
J gene: TRBJ2-5; V gene: TRBV7-7; clone size: few; D gene: TRBD2; CDR3 protein: CASSVSGRGQETQYF; CDR3 DNA: TGTGCTAGCAGCGTTAGCGGGAGAGGTCAAGAGACCCAGTACTTC
J gene: TRBJ1-6; V gene: TRBV14; clone size: few; D gene: TRBD1; CDR3 protein: CASSQVQPQQGSPLHF; CDR3 DNA: TGTGCCAGCAGCCAAGTGCAACCACAACAGGGGTCACCCCTCCACTTT
J gene: TRBJ2-5; V gene: TRBV6-5; clone size: few; D gene: TRBD2; CDR3 protein: CASSWEGLQETQYF; CDR3 DNA: TGTGCCAGCAGTTGGGAGGGCCTTCAAGAGACCCAGTACTTC
J gene: TRBJ2-1; V gene: TRBV11-2; clone size: once; D gene: TRBD2; CDR3 protein: CASRTAGPDGQFF; CDR3 DNA: TGTGCCAGCAGAACAGCGGGACCGGATGGGCAGTTCTTC
J gene: TRBJ2-3; V gene: TRBV25-1; clone size: few; D gene: .; CDR3 protein: CASSESGYF; CDR3 DNA: TGTGCCAGCAGTGAATCCGGGTATTTT
J gene: TRBJ2-6; V gene: TRBV21-1; clone size: .; D gene: .; CDR3 protein: CASSTTSSRSGANVLTF; CDR3 DNA: TGTGCCAGCAGCACGACGTCTTCACGCTCTGGGGCCAACGTCCTGACTTTC
J gene: TRBJ1-2; V gene: TRBV27; clone size: few; D gene: TRBD1; CDR3 protein: CASSPWTGGAYGYTF; CDR3 DNA: TGTGCCAGCAGTCCCTGGACAGGGGGCGCATACGGCTACACCTTC
J gene: TRBJ2-3; V gene: TRBV4-2; clone size: .; D gene: .; CDR3 protein: CASSGRLETTQYF; CDR3 DNA: TGTGCCAGCAGCGGACGACTAGAGACGACGCAGTATTTT
J gene: TRBJ2-1; V gene: TRBV29-1; clone size: many; D gene: .; CDR3 protein: CSVAGPEQFF; CDR3 DNA: TGCAGCGTTGCCGGGCCCGAGCAGTTCTTC
J gene: TRBJ2-1; V gene: TRBV12-3/TRBV12-4; clone size: many; D gene: .; CDR3 protein: CASRLSTGIGGNEQFF; CDR3 DNA: TGTGCCAGCAGACTTTCGACGGGAATAGGGGGCAATGAGCAGTTCTTC
J gene: TRBJ2-3; V gene: TRBV13; clone size: few; D gene: TRBD2; CDR3 protein: CASAPGLLTDTQYF; CDR3 DNA: TGTGCCAGTGCGCCGGGACTACTCACAGATACGCAGTATTTT
J gene: TRBJ2-1; V gene: TRBV20-1; clone size: .; D gene: .; CDR3 protein: CSVVVLGRGGNEQFF; CDR3 DNA: TGCAGTGTTGTGGTATTAGGTAGAGGGGGCAATGAGCAGTTCTTC
J gene: TRBJ1-4; V gene: TRBV21-1; clone size: few; D gene: .; CDR3 protein: CASKYGTPTEKLFF; CDR3 DNA: TGTGCCAGCAAATACGGGACACCTACTGAAAAACTGTTTTTT
J gene: TRBJ1-1; V gene: TRBV29-1; clone size: many; D gene: TRBD1; CDR3 protein: CSVEGFGTGGWTEAFF; CDR3 DNA: TGCAGCGTTGAAGGTTTTGGGACAGGGGGATGGACTGAAGCTTTCTTT
J gene: TRBJ1-1; V gene: TRBV12-3/TRBV12-4; clone size: many; D gene: .; CDR3 protein: CASTPRRNTEAFF; CDR3 DNA: TGTGCCAGCACCCCTCGCAGGAATACTGAAGCTTTCTTT
J gene: TRBJ2-7; V gene: TRBV12-3/TRBV12-4; clone size: many; D gene: .; CDR3 protein: CASSQLYEQYF; CDR3 DNA: TGTGCCAGCAGCCAACTCTACGAGCAGTACTTC
J gene: TRBJ2-1; V gene: TRBV5-1; clone size: .; D gene: TRBD2; CDR3 protein: CASSLKSRLGTSYFYEQFF; CDR3 DNA: TGCGCCAGCAGCTTAAAGAGTAGGCTGGGGACTAGTTATTTTTATGAGCAGTTCTTC
J gene: TRBJ2-2; V gene: TRBV3-1; clone size: .; D gene: TRBD2; CDR3 protein: CASSQRLAGVGDTGELFF; CDR3 DNA: TGTGCCAGCAGCCAGCGACTAGCGGGAGTAGGGGACACCGGGGAGCTGTTTTTT
J gene: TRBJ2-3; V gene: TRBV7-9; clone size: .; D gene: TRBD2; CDR3 protein: CASSLKVRGAGPGLYTDTQYF; CDR3 DNA: TGTGCCAGCAGCTTAAAGGTTAGAGGGGCCGGACCGGGACTATACACAGATACGCAGTATTTT
J gene: TRBJ2-1; V gene: TRBV27; clone size: .; D gene: TRBD2; CDR3 protein: CASSRGTSGRDNEQFF; CDR3 DNA: TGTGCCAGCAGTCGCGGGACTAGCGGGAGAGACAATGAGCAGTTCTTC
J gene: TRBJ1-5; V gene: TRBV12-3/TRBV12-4; clone size: many; D gene: .; CDR3 protein: CASSFMGGGNQPQHF; CDR3 DNA: TGTGCCAGCAGTTTCATGGGGGGAGGCAATCAGCCCCAGCATTTT
J gene: TRBJ1-3; V gene: TRBV11-2; clone size: many; D gene: .; CDR3 protein: CASSDNRLNTIYF; CDR3 DNA: TGTGCCAGCAGCGATAACAGGCTAAACACCATATATTTT
J gene: TRBJ2-1; V gene: TRBV14; clone size: .; D gene: TRBD2; CDR3 protein: CASSHPGTSGSDEQFF; CDR3 DNA: TGTGCCAGCAGCCACCCCGGGACTAGCGGGAGTGATGAGCAGTTCTTC
J gene: TRBJ1-2; V gene: TRBV30; clone size: .; D gene: .; CDR3 protein: CAWSLLAAQGGYTF; CDR3 DNA: TGTGCCTGGAGTCTCTTGGCGGCGCAAGGTGGCTACACCTTC
J gene: TRBJ2-5; V gene: TRBV2; clone size: .; D gene: .; CDR3 protein: CASTGERVRTQYF; CDR3 DNA: TGTGCCAGCACTGGCGAGAGGGTCCGGACCCAGTACTTC
J gene: TRBJ2-7; V gene: TRBV20-1; clone size: .; D gene: .; CDR3 protein: CSARDERRTYEQYF; CDR3 DNA: TGCAGTGCTAGAGATGAACGGCGGACCTACGAGCAGTACTTC